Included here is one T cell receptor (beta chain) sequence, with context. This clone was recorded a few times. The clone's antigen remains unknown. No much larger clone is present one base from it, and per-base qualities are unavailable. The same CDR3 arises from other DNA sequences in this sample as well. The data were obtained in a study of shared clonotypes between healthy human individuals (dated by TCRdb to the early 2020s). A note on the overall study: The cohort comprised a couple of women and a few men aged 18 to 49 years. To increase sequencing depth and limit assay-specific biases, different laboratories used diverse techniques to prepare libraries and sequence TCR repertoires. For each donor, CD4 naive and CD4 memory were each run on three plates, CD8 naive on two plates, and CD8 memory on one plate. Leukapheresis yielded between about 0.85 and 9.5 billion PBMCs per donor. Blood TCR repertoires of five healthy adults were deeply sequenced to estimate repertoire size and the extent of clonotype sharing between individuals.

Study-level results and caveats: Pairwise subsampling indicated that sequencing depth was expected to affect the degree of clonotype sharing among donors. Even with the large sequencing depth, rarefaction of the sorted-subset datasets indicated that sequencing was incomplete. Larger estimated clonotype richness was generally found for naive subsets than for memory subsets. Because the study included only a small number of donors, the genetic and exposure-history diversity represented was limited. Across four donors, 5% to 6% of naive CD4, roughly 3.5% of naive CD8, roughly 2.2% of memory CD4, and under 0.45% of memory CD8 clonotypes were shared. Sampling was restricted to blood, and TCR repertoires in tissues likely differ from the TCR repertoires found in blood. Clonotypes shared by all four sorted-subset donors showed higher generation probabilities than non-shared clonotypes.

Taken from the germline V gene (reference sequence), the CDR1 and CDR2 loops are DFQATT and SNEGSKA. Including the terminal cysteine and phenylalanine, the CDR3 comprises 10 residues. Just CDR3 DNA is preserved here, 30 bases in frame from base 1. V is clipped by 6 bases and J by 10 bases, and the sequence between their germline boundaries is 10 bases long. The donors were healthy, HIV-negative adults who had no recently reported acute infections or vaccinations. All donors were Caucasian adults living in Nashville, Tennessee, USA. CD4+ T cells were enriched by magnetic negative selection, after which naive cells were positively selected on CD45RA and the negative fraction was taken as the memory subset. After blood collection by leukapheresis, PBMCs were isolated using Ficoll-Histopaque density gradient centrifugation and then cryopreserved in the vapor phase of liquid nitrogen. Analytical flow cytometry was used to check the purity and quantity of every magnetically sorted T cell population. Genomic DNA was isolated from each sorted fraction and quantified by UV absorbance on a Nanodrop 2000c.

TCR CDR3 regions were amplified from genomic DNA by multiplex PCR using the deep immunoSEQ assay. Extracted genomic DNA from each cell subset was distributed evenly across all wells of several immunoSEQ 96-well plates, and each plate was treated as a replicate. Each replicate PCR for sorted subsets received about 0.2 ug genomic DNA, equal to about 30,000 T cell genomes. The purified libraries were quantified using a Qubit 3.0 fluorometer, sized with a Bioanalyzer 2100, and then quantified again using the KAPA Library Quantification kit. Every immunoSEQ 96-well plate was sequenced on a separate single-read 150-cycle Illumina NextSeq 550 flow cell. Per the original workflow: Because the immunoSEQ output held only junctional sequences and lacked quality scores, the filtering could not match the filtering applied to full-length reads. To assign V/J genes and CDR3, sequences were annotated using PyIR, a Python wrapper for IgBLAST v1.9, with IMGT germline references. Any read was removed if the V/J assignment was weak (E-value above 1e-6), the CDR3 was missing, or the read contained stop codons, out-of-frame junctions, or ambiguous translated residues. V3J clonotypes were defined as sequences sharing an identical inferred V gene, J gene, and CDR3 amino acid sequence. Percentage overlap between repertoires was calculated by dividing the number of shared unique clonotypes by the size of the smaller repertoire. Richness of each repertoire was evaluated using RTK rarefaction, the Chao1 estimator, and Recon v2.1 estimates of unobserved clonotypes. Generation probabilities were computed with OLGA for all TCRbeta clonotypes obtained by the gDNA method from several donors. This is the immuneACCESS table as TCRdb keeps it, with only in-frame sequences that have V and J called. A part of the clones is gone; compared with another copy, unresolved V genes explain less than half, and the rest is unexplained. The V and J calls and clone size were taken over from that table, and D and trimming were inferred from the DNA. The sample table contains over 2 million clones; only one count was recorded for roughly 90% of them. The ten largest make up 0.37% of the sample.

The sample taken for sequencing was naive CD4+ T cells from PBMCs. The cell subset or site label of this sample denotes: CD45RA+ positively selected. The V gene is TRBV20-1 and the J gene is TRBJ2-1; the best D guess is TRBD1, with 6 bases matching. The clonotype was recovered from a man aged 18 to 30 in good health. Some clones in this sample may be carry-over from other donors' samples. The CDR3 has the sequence CSAARGEQFF. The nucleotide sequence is TGCAGTGCAGCAAGGGGGGAGCAGTTCTTC.